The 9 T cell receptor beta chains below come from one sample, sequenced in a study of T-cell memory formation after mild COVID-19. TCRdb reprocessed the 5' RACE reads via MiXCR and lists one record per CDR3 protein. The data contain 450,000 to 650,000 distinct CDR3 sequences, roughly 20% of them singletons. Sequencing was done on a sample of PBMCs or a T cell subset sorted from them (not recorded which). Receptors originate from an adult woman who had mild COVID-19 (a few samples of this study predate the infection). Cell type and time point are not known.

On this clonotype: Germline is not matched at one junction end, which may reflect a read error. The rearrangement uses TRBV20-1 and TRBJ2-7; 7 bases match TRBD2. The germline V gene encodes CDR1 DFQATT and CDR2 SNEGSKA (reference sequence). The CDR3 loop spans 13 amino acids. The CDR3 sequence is CGARDAGRDEQYF. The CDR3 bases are TGCGGTGCTAGAGATGCAGGGAGGGACGAGCAGTACTTC.

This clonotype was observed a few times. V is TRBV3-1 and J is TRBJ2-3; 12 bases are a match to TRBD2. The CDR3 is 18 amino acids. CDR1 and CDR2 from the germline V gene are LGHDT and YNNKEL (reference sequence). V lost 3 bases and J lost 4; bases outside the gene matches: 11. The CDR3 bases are TGTGCCAGCAGCCAGGGGACTAGCGGGTCCATAGGGGCAGATACGCAGTATTTT. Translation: CASSQGTSGSIGADTQYF.

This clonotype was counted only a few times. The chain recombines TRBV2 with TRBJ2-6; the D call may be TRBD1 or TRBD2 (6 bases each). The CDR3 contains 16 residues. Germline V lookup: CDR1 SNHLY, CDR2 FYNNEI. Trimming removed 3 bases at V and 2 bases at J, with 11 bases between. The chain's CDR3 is CASSDRGLTGANVLTF. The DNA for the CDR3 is TGTGCCAGCAGTGATCGGGGGCTGACTGGGGCCAACGTCCTGACTTTC.

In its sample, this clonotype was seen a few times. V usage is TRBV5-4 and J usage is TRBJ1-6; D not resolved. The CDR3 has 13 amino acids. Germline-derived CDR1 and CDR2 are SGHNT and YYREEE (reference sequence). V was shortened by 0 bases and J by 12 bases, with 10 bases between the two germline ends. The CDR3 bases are TGTGCCAGCAGCTTGGCAGGAGTTGGACCCCTCCACTTT. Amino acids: CASSLAGVGPLHF.

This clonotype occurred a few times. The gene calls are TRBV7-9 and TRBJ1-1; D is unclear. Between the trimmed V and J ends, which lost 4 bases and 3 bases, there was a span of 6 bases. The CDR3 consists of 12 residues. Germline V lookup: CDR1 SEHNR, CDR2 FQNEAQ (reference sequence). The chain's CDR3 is CASSSRYTEAFF. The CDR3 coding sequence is TGTGCCAGCAGCTCCCGATACACTGAAGCTTTCTTT.

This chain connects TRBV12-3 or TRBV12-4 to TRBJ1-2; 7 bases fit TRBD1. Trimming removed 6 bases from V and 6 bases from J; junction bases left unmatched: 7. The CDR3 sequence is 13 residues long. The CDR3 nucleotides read TGTGCCAGCAGCCCAGACAGGGTCAATGGCTACACCTTC. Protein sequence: CASSPDRVNGYTF.

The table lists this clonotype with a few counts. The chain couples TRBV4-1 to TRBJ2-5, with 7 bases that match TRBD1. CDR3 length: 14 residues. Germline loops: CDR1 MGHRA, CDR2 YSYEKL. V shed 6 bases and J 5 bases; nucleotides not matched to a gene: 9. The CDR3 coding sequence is TGCGCCAGCAGTCCCACAGGGGCCGAGGAGACCCAGTACTTC. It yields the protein CASSPTGAEETQYF.

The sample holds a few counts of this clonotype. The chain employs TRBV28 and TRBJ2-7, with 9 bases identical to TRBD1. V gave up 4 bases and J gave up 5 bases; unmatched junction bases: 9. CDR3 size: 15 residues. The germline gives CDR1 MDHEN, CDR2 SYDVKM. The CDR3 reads CASSSSGTGHHEQYF. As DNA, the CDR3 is TGTGCCAGCAGTTCCTCCGGGACAGGGCACCACGAGCAGTACTTC.

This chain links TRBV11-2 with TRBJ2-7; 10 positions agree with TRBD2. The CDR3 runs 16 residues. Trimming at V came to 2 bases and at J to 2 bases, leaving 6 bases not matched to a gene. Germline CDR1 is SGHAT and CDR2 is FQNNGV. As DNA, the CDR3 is TGTGCCAGCAGCTTATCCGCTAGCGGGAGAGCCTACGAGCAGTACTTC. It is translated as CASSLSASGRAYEQYF.